This T cell receptor (beta chain) was obtained from a study of cytomegalovirus exposure and HLA in healthy donors (TCRdb year 2017). About the study as a whole: According to an earlier analysis of 587 of the donors, some 180 million T cells yielded approximately 120 million unique TCR beta sequences and approximately 280 Gb of sequence data. The later analysis used no new phenotypic data to find candidate immune exposures, relying instead on TCR beta sequences and their occurrence across donors. Alongside the repertoire data, information on donor age, sex, ethnicity and CMV serostatus was compiled. Across some 400 genotyped donors of the cohort, an average of about 240,000 unique TCR beta nucleotide sequences per donor were sequenced, and around 20% of those sequences were non-productive. A later genetic analysis used genome-wide SNP genotypes for 398 of the 666 donors, treating that subset as a discovery cohort. To study patterns of TCR occurrence, a later analysis re-analyzed previously published TCR beta repertoires from 666 donors and added high-resolution HLA genotyping. An early release that covered fewer than 800 HLA-typed donors contained approximately 300 gigabases of sequencing data and roughly 84 million unique TCR sequences. HLA typing covered class I and class II loci at four-digit resolution. Of the approximately 400 genotyped donors, over 70% fell in the genetic ancestry cluster associated with self-reported Caucasian donors. Typing coverage differed by locus: A, B, C, DRB1 and DQB1 were typed in roughly 620-640 donors, DQA1 in 522, DPA1 in approximately 600, and DPB1 in around 490. Every discovery cohort repertoire had been produced on one sequencing platform. To predict cytomegalovirus infection status, the study combined high-throughput TCR immunosequencing, statistical association of individual TCRs with disease status, and machine learning. To decide whether each TCR beta V gene segment behaved as functional or pseudogenic, an earlier analysis of fewer than 750 of the donors relied on high-throughput TCR beta sequencing. In addition to the first cohort of 666 subjects, a separate validation cohort of some 120 different subjects was used. The study used immunosequencing to profile the T cell repertoires of approximately 650 subjects and linked those repertoires to cytomegalovirus serostatus. The study was designed to test whether signatures of past pathogen exposure could be identified by cataloging public T cell receptors. About five DR-DQ haplotypes were treated as single units for association and clustering because of strong linkage in the cohort.

The cohort comprised around 700 healthy bone marrow donors. At the time of sampling, all cohort members were nominally healthy, though unrecorded immune exposures were likely present. The donor was CMV seronegative and belonged to the group of 380 or so seronegative cohort members. A peripheral blood sample was collected from each donor, and TCR beta sequencing was performed on peripheral blood mononuclear cells. Genomic DNA extraction from the blood cell samples was performed with the Qiagen DNeasy Blood Extraction Kit. The receptor library was made with the immunoSEQ multiplex PCR assay. For the multiplex PCR, a mixture combining 60 forward primers for TCR Vbeta segments and 13 reverse primers for TCR Jbeta segments was used. The CDR3 region of rearranged TCR beta genes was amplified from genomic DNA by a multiplex PCR assay. The amplified TCR beta libraries were sequenced on the Illumina HiSeq System as 87-base-pair reads. The authors' pipeline ran thus. A later analysis tallied 75 million to 95 million unique TCR beta chains across the 666 repertoires, and around 10 million of those chains were shared by two or more donors. Raw reads were error-corrected and collapsed into unique sequences with a nearest-neighbor algorithm that merged closely related sequences to remove PCR and sequencing errors. To assign V, D and J gene segments, CDR3 sequences were aligned to IMGT reference sequences. Each retained sequence needed at least a six-nucleotide match to both a V gene segment and a J gene segment. Rearrangements were called productive when the CDR3 lacked stop codons and stayed in frame with V and J; all others were non-productive. Following IMGT convention, CDR3 was defined as the stretch from the second conserved V-encoded cysteine up to the conserved J-encoded phenylalanine. In an earlier analysis of around 600 of the donors, sequences lacking an unambiguous match to a single V gene segment were excluded. An earlier analysis of about 600 of the donors called V segments functional above 56.7% productive rearrangements and segregating when the between-donor standard deviation exceeded 5%. To diagnose cytomegalovirus status from the catalog of TCR beta chain sequences, a statistical classification framework was built. In a later analysis, V and J genes were assigned by comparing TCR nucleotide sequences against IMGT/GENE-DB human TR gene sequences. A later analysis assigned CDR3 sequences and most-parsimonious VDJ recombination scenarios with the TCRdist pipeline. A later analysis defined each TCR beta chain by its CDR3 amino acid sequence plus V-gene family, and excluded reads lacking a unique V-gene family. In a later analysis, a few hundred highly shared, low-generation-probability nucleotide sequences were removed to address suspected cross-contamination and a sequencing artifact. For each public chain, a later analysis derived a clonal expansion index from normalized ranks of inferred template counts within each repertoire. Generation probabilities in a later analysis came from a VDJ recombination model fitted to out-of-frame rearrangements, and those results were checked against IGoR. In a later analysis, TCR-TCR, TCR-HLA and TCR-CMV co-occurrence was scored with hypergeometric tests, and a repertoire-size bias correction was applied to TCR pairs. A later analysis estimated false discovery rates by permuting HLA or CMV assignments 20 times. In a later analysis, co-occurring TCRs were grouped with DBSCAN, and TCRdist sequence similarity was added when clustering was performed within HLA-allele-positive subsets. For co-occurrence clustering, repertoires with fewer than 30,000 or more than 120,000 public chains were excluded, along with roughly five repertoires with anomalous nucleotide sharing. TCRdb limited this immuneACCESS table to in-frame rearrangements with V and J called. A share of clones is missing; checked studies link under half to unresolved V genes, and the rest is unexplained. Clonal size and the V and J genes are those of that table, whereas D and trimming came from the DNA. The sample table includes 75,000 to 90,000 clones. The ten most abundant clones make up roughly 1.5% of the sample.

Turning to this clone: No antigen is known for it. One junction end disagrees with the germline gene, perhaps due to a read error.

CDR1 and CDR2 are drawn from the germline V gene: MDHEN, SYDVKM. Including cysteine and phenylalanine, the CDR3 has 13 amino acids. This entry keeps only the CDR3 DNA: 39 bases, framed from base 1. Here is what the overall study found, with its caveats: The study listed 150 to 200 TCR beta chains as associated with cytomegalovirus. Broadly in line with IMGT annotations, most TCR beta V segments showed up in productive rearrangements about 87% or about 30% of the time in an earlier analysis of under 700 of the donors. According to the authors, the approach could potentially be generalized to other disease states and immunological phenotypes. HLA typing was unavailable for some donors at each locus, so association tests used only the typed subset. At a false discovery rate of 0.05, a later analysis linked some 17,000 TCR beta sequences to specific HLA alleles. In a later analysis, HLA-associated TCR beta chains showed more clonal expansion and lower generation probabilities than non-associated chains that were equally common. The presence/absence analyses assumed that sequencing depth was roughly uniform across donors, and that assumption may not be true. A later analysis found that TCR association rates varied across HLA loci, with DRB1 alleles showing the most associated TCRs and HLA-C alleles the fewest. A few of the identified cytomegalovirus-associated TCR beta chains were confirmed in vitro to be specific for cytomegalovirus antigens. The cohort was sequenced for TCR beta chains only, and without alpha or paired-chain data the features that could be detected were limited. A later analysis found that most CMV-associated TCR beta chains appeared HLA-restricted, with HLA associations seemingly driven largely by CMV exposure. Correlated functional status among segregating V segments might reflect linkage disequilibrium, but an unknown experimental factor could not be ruled out. A further reported finding was that TCR beta sequences accurately predicted the HLA-A and HLA-B alleles for most subjects in the first cohort. When HLA alleles, especially DR and DQ, strongly co-occurred, attributing TCR associations to individual alleles was difficult. V-gene and J-gene trimming of TCR beta chains was associated with a missense DCLRE1C variant in a later genetic analysis, and the association was replicated in an independent cohort. The classifier was reported to diagnose cytomegalovirus status with high specificity and sensitivity in both the original cohort and the validation cohort. Because counts were too low, fewer than 20 rarely observed V segments, including chromosome 9 orphons, were excluded from the earlier analysis of several hundred of the donors. The 87-base-pair reads could not distinguish some IMGT-functional V segments, including TRBV6-2 and TRBV6-3, so those segments were excluded. The sequencing pipeline was judged likely to have produced a cluster of highly shared sequence variants as a technical artifact. According to a later analysis, parvovirus B19, influenza, CMV and Epstein-Barr virus appeared linked to several top co-occurrence clusters. In a later genetic analysis, fewer N-insertions in productive TCRs were reported among donors in an Asian-associated ancestry cluster than the roughly 700-donor mean. The only immune exposure information available for the cohort was CMV serostatus. Most TCR sequences were observed very rarely across donors, whereas some public TCRs were present in many individuals.

The receptor comes from a woman aged 60-75 years in good health and CMV-seronegative. The chain couples TRBV28 to TRBJ1-2, with TRBD1 perhaps the D gene, on 5 matching bases. Sequenced material: PBMCs. The DNA is TGTGCCAGCAGTTTCCAGGGCCGATATGGCTACGCCTTC. This sequence encodes CASSFQGRYGYAF.